This entry lists 32 T cell receptor beta chains sequenced from one sample in a study of naive and memory T cell subsets. Both TRBC1 and TRBC2 were covered by a beta constant-region primer of two equimolar oligonucleotides. TCRdb passed the UMI-ligation and nested PCR reads through MiXCR, listing each CDR3 protein once. The sample contains around 160,000 distinct CDR3 sequences, over 15% of which appear only once. The source material was naive CD4+ T cells from blood. The receptors were sampled from a human donor in good health.

This clonotype was seen a few times. V usage is TRBV5-1 and J usage is TRBJ1-1; D not resolved. V gave up 4 bases and J gave up 1 base, with 8 bases separating them. Germline values: CDR1 SGHRS, CDR2 YFSETQ. The CDR3 consists of 13 residues. The CDR3 DNA is TGCGCCAGCAGCGGTGACTGGAACACTGAAGCTTTCTTT. This translates into CASSGDWNTEAFF. Combining the CDR3 with reference TRBV5-1 and TRBJ1-1 gives the whole variable domain KAGVTQTPRYLIKTRGQQVTLSCSPISGHRSVSWYQQTPGQGLQFLFEYFSETQRNKGNFPGRFSGRQFSNSRSEMNVSTLELGDSALYLCASSGDWNTEAFFGQGTRLTVV.

This chain joins TRBV13 and TRBJ2-7; maybe TRBD1 (7 bases). This CDR3 has 15 amino acids. V shed 3 bases and J shed 0 bases, with 12 bases lying between them. CDR1 and CDR2 from the germline V gene are PRHDT and FYEKMQ (reference sequence). The CDR3, as DNA: TGTGCCAGCAGCTTGGAGGGGGCCCTCTCCTACGAGCAGTACTTC. Protein product: CASSLEGALSYEQYF.

The chain recombines TRBV28 with TRBJ2-7; D not resolved. Germline-derived CDR1 and CDR2 are MDHEN and SYDVKM. The CDR3 extends over 13 amino acids. V gave up 3 bases and J gave up 2 bases, with 8 bases separating them. This chain's CDR3 is CASSFNSAYEQYF. CDR3 nucleotide sequence: TGTGCCAGCAGTTTTAACAGCGCCTACGAGCAGTACTTC.

This chain uses TRBV3-1 with TRBJ1-5, with a tentative D call TRBD1 (6 bases). CDR1 and CDR2 from the germline V gene are LGHDT and YNNKEL (reference sequence). V lost 0 bases and J 2 bases, leaving 8 bases between the germline ends. The CDR3 loop spans 15 amino acids. The CDR3 DNA follows: TGTGCCAGCAGCCAAGATGGGGGCGGCAATCAGCCCCAGCATTTT. Residues: CASSQDGGGNQPQHF. The whole variable domain, remainder taken from reference TRBV3-1 and TRBJ1-5, is DTAVSQTPKYLVTQMGNDKSIKCEQNLGHDTMYWYKQDSKKFLKIMFSYNNKELIINETVPNRFSPKSPDKAHLNLHINSLELGDSAVYFCASSQDGGGNQPQHFGDGTRLSIL.

In its sample, this clonotype was seen a few times. The genes are TRBV20-1 and TRBJ2-7, with 8 bases identical to TRBD1. CDR3 length: 14 residues. Germline loops: CDR1 DFQATT, CDR2 SNEGSKA (reference sequence). V trimming: 6 bases; J trimming: 2 bases; junction bases outside the gene matches: 9. The CDR3 region is CSAMGQATTYEQYF. DNA of the CDR3: TGCAGTGCCATGGGACAGGCCACCACCTACGAGCAGTACTTC.

This chain joins TRBV29-1 and TRBJ2-1, with D tentatively TRBD2 (6 bases). The CDR3 length is 15 residues. Germline-derived CDR1 and CDR2 are SQVTM and ANQGSEA. Trimming removed 3 bases from V and 7 bases from J, with 19 bases in between. This CDR3 is CSVDGARSGRNEQFF. The CDR3 DNA is TGCAGCGTTGATGGGGCTAGAAGTGGGAGGAATGAGCAGTTCTTC.

The gene calls are TRBV6-5 and TRBJ2-3; a weak D match, TRBD2 (6 bases). The CDR3 has 17 amino acids. Germline CDR1 and CDR2: MNHEY and SVGAGI. V dropped 0 bases and J dropped 6 bases, with 19 bases sitting between them. CDR3 coding DNA: TGTGCCAGCAGTTACTCCCACTTGGCGGGGCCCCTGGATACGCAGTATTTT. Translated: CASSYSHLAGPLDTQYF.

This clonotype was detected a few times. The chain recombines TRBV7-9 with TRBJ2-1; D may be TRBD1 (7 bases). The CDR3 is made up of 17 amino acids. CDR1 is SEHNR, CDR2 FQNEAQ, per germline (reference sequence). The V gene lost 1 base and the J gene lost 2 bases, with 15 bases spanning the gap. The CDR3 DNA is TGTGCCAGCAGCTTAGGAGCTCAGGGGGGCCCCTACAATGAGCAGTTCTTC. Translated, it gives CASSLGAQGGPYNEQFF.

The chain carries TRBV14 and TRBJ2-2; 10 bases map to TRBD2. CDR1 is SGHDN and CDR2 is FVKESK in the germline V gene. This CDR3 has 15 amino acids. The J segment lost 6 bases and the V segment lost 2 bases, leaving 3 bases of the junction unmatched. The CDR3 is CASSQLAGVAGELFF. The CDR3, as DNA: TGTGCCAGCAGCCAACTAGCGGGAGTCGCCGGGGAGCTGTTTTTT.

This clonotype was counted a few times. The chain links TRBV10-3 to TRBJ2-3; 8 bases align to TRBD1. The CDR3 is 13 amino acids. Germline CDR1 is ENHRY and CDR2 is SYGVKD. Germline trimming cut 7 bases from V and 6 bases from J; bases unmatched to any gene: 6. CDR3 amino acids: CAITGQGADTQYF. Written as DNA, the CDR3 is TGTGCCATCACCGGACAGGGTGCGGATACGCAGTATTTT.

This clonotype was picked up a small number of times. This chain uses TRBV20-1 with TRBJ2-5; D might be TRBD2 (6 bases). This CDR3 has 17 residues. Trimming removed 6 bases from V and 2 bases from J, with 25 bases in between. Germline loops: CDR1 DFQATT, CDR2 SNEGSKA (reference sequence). This chain's CDR3 is CSALRGLSKNTQETQYF. CDR3 nucleotides: TGCAGTGCCTTACGGGGACTCTCAAAAAATACGCAAGAGACCCAGTACTTC.

This clonotype was seen a few times. The rearrangement links TRBV20-1 to TRBJ2-5; possible D gene TRBD2, 6 bases. CDR3 size: 14 residues. Germline lookup yields CDR1 DFQATT and CDR2 SNEGSKA (reference sequence). Between the trimmed V and J ends, which lost 0 bases and 5 bases, there was a span of 13 bases. The CDR3 nucleotides are TGCAGTGCTAGAGATACCCTAGCGCCTGAGACCCAGTACTTC. This sequence encodes CSARDTLAPETQYF.

This clonotype was seen only a few times. This sequence joins TRBV5-1 and TRBJ2-3, with D perhaps TRBD2 (5 bases). Germline V gene sequence: CDR1 SGHRS, CDR2 YFSETQ. V was clipped by 0 bases and J by 4 bases, with 18 bases between them. CDR3 length: 17 amino acids. The CDR3 DNA reads TGCGCCAGCAGCTTGGGCAAACAACTAGGGATCGCAGATACGCAGTATTTT. Amino acids: CASSLGKQLGIADTQYF.

This chain links TRBV27 with TRBJ2-3; possibly TRBD2 for D (6 bases). Trimming removed 5 bases from V and 0 bases from J, with 12 bases in between. The CDR3 is made up of 15 amino acids. Germline V gives CDR1 MNHEY, CDR2 SMNVEV (reference sequence). CDR3 DNA: TGTGCCAGCAGTACCTTTAGCGGAAGCACAGATACGCAGTATTTT. Translated, it gives CASSTFSGSTDTQYF.

The rearrangement joins TRBV20-1 to TRBJ1-5; unclear D gene. This CDR3 region has 15 residues. Germline CDR1 DFQATT, CDR2 SNEGSKA (reference sequence). V was trimmed by 0 bases and J by 0 bases, leaving 9 bases between them. The CDR3 DNA reads as TGCAGTGCTAGAGATTACCGAAATAGCAATCAGCCCCAGCATTTT. This gives the protein CSARDYRNSNQPQHF.

This chain joins TRBV29-1 and TRBJ2-1; 8 bases agree with TRBD1. Germline V lookup: CDR1 SQVTM, CDR2 ANQGSEA. The CDR3 consists of 12 residues. After removal of 6 bases from V and 6 bases from J, the junction contained 4 bases not matched to a gene. As DNA, the CDR3 is TGCAGCGTGGACAGGGTAGGCAATGAGCAGTTCTTC. It codes for CSVDRVGNEQFF.

The V and J genes are TRBV12-3 or TRBV12-4 and TRBJ2-1; TRBD1 aligns across 7 bases. J lost 10 bases, V lost 3 bases, and 12 bases had no gene match. CDR3 length: 15 amino acids. CDR3 sequence (DNA): TGTGCCAGCAGTTTGGGCAGGGGGTCTCCACGGGAGCAGTTCTTC. It is translated as CASSLGRGSPREQFF.

A few counts support this clonotype. This chain joins TRBV10-3 and TRBJ1-1; the D is unclear. V was trimmed by 7 bases and J by 5 bases, leaving 20 bases between them. CDR3 size: 15 residues. Germline V gene data show CDR1 as ENHRY and CDR2 as SYGVKD. The CDR3 nucleotides read TGTGCCATCACCTCTGAGGCCTCTTGGAGGACTGAAGCTTTCTTT. Its protein product is CAITSEASWRTEAFF.

This clonotype was detected a few times. The chain links TRBV24-1 to TRBJ2-5, with 9 bases identical to TRBD1. Germline V gives CDR1 KGHDR, CDR2 SFDVKD. CDR3 length: 16 amino acids. The J segment lost 5 bases and the V segment lost 5 bases, leaving 11 bases of the junction unmatched. The CDR3 DNA reads as TGTGCCACCAGTGCAACCCCGGGGACAGGGTTGGAGACCCAGTACTTC. This translates into CATSATPGTGLETQYF.

In its sample, this clonotype was seen a few times. The CDR3 reads CASSEDRGLHTGELFF. The CDR3 bases are TGTGCCAGCAGTGAGGACAGGGGGCTACACACCGGGGAGCTGTTTTTT. The V call is TRBV6-6, the J call TRBJ2-2, with 11 bases lining up with TRBD1. Germline CDR1 is MNHNY and CDR2 is SVGAGI (reference sequence). The junction had 5 bases not matched to a gene; V was cut back by 5 bases and J by 3 bases. The CDR3 loop spans 16 amino acids.

The chain carries TRBV19 and TRBJ2-1, with TRBD2 identical over 8 bases. The CDR3 extends over 16 amino acids. Per germline, CDR1 LNHDA and CDR2 SQIVND (reference sequence). The V and J ends lost 0 bases and 3 bases, in that order; junction bases with no gene match: 4. CDR3 sequence (DNA): TGTGCCAGTAGTATAGATGGGACTAGGGGCTACAATGAGCAGTTCTTC. Protein: CASSIDGTRGYNEQFF.

J is TRBJ2-2 and V is TRBV4-1; D possibly matches TRBD1 or TRBD2 (5 bases each). CDR1 and CDR2 (germline): MGHRA, YSYEKL. The CDR3 is 14 residues long. V was cut by 4 bases and J by 2 bases, with 8 bases left in between. The CDR3 nucleotides read TGCGCCAGCAGCCGGGGACCAAACACCGGGGAGCTGTTTTTT. Encoded protein: CASSRGPNTGELFF.

This clonotype was counted between two and nine times. This sequence joins TRBV5-6 and TRBJ2-6, with 7 bases matching TRBD1. Germline V gene data show CDR1 as SGHDT and CDR2 as YYEEEE. V trimming: 4 bases; J trimming: 0 bases; junction bases outside the gene matches: 7. This CDR3 spans 17 amino acids. Here the CDR3 DNA reads TGTGCCAGCAGCACGCCGGGACAGAGCTCTGGGGCCAACGTCCTGACTTTC. Amino acids: CASSTPGQSSGANVLTF.

The chain carries TRBV24-1 and TRBJ2-1; 11 bases match TRBD2. This CDR3 spans 20 amino acids. J lost 0 bases, V lost 0 bases, and 9 bases had no gene match. CDR1 KGHDR and CDR2 SFDVKD come from the germline V gene. CDR3 in DNA: TGTGCCACCAGTGATTTGGGGTCGGGAACTAGCGGGAGCTCCTACAATGAGCAGTTCTTC. Translated, it gives CATSDLGSGTSGSSYNEQFF.

V usage is TRBV19 and J usage is TRBJ2-3; D is perhaps TRBD2 (6 bases). Trimming removed 5 bases at V and 4 bases at J, with 10 bases between. In germline, CDR1 is LNHDA, CDR2 SQIVND (reference sequence). This CDR3 region has 13 residues. DNA of the CDR3: TGTGCCAGTAGTCCAGGGACTGCAGATACGCAGTATTTT. This translates into CASSPGTADTQYF.

V gene TRBV4-2 combines with J gene TRBJ2-1, with 13 bases fitting TRBD2. The CDR3 has 17 residues. The V gene's germline CDR1 is LGHNA and CDR2 YNFKEQ. Trimming took 0 bases from V and 4 from J; bases not matched to a gene: 3. The CDR3 protein is CASSQEGLAGTYNEQFF. CDR3 in DNA: TGTGCCAGCAGCCAAGAGGGACTAGCGGGAACTTACAATGAGCAGTTCTTC.

V is TRBV12-3 or TRBV12-4 and J is TRBJ1-1; D unclear. V lost 3 bases, J lost 6 bases, and 14 bases lay in between. The CDR3 loop spans 14 amino acids. The DNA of the CDR3 is TGTGCCAGCAGTTTTAATGGAGGGATCGCTGAAGCTTTCTTT. It translates to CASSFNGGIAEAFF.

In this sample, this clonotype turned up a few times. The chain links TRBV7-8 to TRBJ2-1; 14 bases line up with TRBD2. The CDR3 runs to 18 residues. Germline-derived CDR1 and CDR2 are SGHVS and FQNEAQ. Germline trimming cut 4 bases from V and 0 bases from J; bases unmatched to any gene: 5. The CDR3 is CASSSQGTSGSSYNEQFF. CDR3 nucleotides: TGTGCCAGCAGCTCGCAAGGGACTAGCGGGAGCTCCTACAATGAGCAGTTCTTC.

This clonotype was seen a few times. V and J are TRBV29-1 and TRBJ2-7, with D tentatively TRBD2 (7 bases). V lost 3 bases and J lost 5, with 17 bases in between. Germline V CDR1 and CDR2: SQVTM, ANQGSEA. There are 14 residues in the CDR3. CDR3 coding DNA: TGCAGCGTTGAGGGGGCGGCGGGAGTCGACGAGCAGTACTTC. Translated: CSVEGAAGVDEQYF.

The chain has TRBV20-1 and TRBJ1-1, with 8 bases aligning to TRBD1. The trim removed 1 base at V and 2 bases at J, leaving 9 bases unmatched. This CDR3 is 16 amino acids long. Germline loops: CDR1 DFQATT, CDR2 SNEGSKA (reference sequence). This chain's CDR3 is CSARAGGRLLNTEAFF. The CDR3, as DNA: TGCAGTGCTAGAGCAGGGGGCCGACTCCTTAACACTGAAGCTTTCTTT.

The V call is TRBV28, the J call TRBJ2-7; 8 bases map to TRBD2. Per germline, CDR1 MDHEN and CDR2 SYDVKM. J was trimmed by 3 bases and V by 6 bases; bases with no gene match: 13. There are 16 residues in the CDR3. The CDR3 is CASRVAGAGGFYEQYF. CDR3 nucleotides: TGTGCCAGCAGGGTCGCTGGTGCGGGAGGTTTCTACGAGCAGTACTTC.

J is TRBJ2-4 and V is TRBV15; D gene unclear. This CDR3 has 13 residues. V was cut by 5 bases and J by 8 bases, with 13 bases left in between. Germline V gene data show CDR1 as LNHNV and CDR2 as YYDKDF (reference sequence). The CDR3 bases are TGTGCCACCAGCCCTCGGCCCTTGGACATTCAGTACTTC. Translated, it gives CATSPRPLDIQYF.